This T cell receptor beta chain came from a study of T cells in Graves' hyperthyroidism and ophthalmopathy. The CDR3 is 16 residues long. Trimming at V came to 3 bases and at J to 1 base, leaving 2 bases not matched to a gene. CDR1 LNHDA and CDR2 SQIVND come from the germline V gene (reference sequence). The blood sample predates any ophthalmopathy symptoms, coming from first hyperthyroidism diagnosis. What was amplified from RNA transcripts were TCR beta CDR3 regions. The HTBI set primed first-round TCR CDR3 RT-PCR. TCRdb re-analysed the multiplex PCR reads in MiXCR, keeping a single row per CDR3 protein. The sample has about 360,000 distinct CDR3 sequences, roughly 12% seen once.

The material sequenced was blood. This sequence joins TRBV19 and TRBJ2-4; 11 nucleotides line up with TRBD1. This sequence originates from a man under 40 with Graves' hyperthyroidism that later progressed to Graves' ophthalmopathy. CDR3 in DNA: TGTGCCAGTAGTATGGGACAGGGGGAGGCCAAAAACATTCAGTACTTC. Its protein is CASSMGQGEAKNIQYF.